These 17 T cell receptor beta chains were all obtained from the same sample, sequenced in a study of cytomegalovirus exposure and HLA in healthy donors. Both 60 Vbeta primers and 13 Jbeta primers went into the PCR. Generated by immunoSEQ multiplex PCR, the TCRdb table keeps only in-frame clones and is missing some. The table lists more than 110,000 clones, around 80% of them singletons. Input material: PBMCs. The receptors derive from a woman in her 50s in good health and CMV-seropositive.

The J gene is TRBJ2-7, the V gene TRBV9; 8 bases are shared with TRBD2. CDR1 is SGDLS, CDR2 YYNGEE, per germline. CDR3 size: 18 residues. Unmatched junction bases numbered 11, after V lost 0 bases and J lost 0 bases. In DNA, the CDR3 is TGTGCCAGCAGCGTAGGTGGCGGGGGGACCGGCTTCTCCTACGAGCAGTACTTC. It translates to CASSVGGGGTGFSYEQYF.

The J gene is TRBJ1-6, the V gene TRBV30, with D uncertain. Germline CDR1 GTSNPN, CDR2 SVGIG (reference sequence). The ends were cut back, 2 bases at V and 8 bases at J, with 19 bases in the middle. This CDR3 is built from 16 residues. The CDR3 loop reads CAWSPIQVLLDSPLHF. In DNA form, the CDR3 reads TGTGCCTGGAGTCCAATTCAGGTCCTCTTGGATTCACCCCTCCACTTT.

The chain couples TRBV5-1 to TRBJ2-5, with D possibly being TRBD2 (7 bases). Per germline, CDR1 SGHRS and CDR2 YFSETQ. The V end lost 0 bases, the J end lost 5 bases, and 14 bases lay between the germline ends. This CDR3 is built from 15 residues. CDR3 region: CASSLDGGGWETQYF. The CDR3, as DNA: TGCGCCAGCAGCTTGGATGGCGGGGGCTGGGAGACCCAGTACTTC. Combining the CDR3 with reference TRBV5-1 and TRBJ2-5 gives the whole variable domain KAGVTQTPRYLIKTRGQQVTLSCSPISGHRSVSWYQQTPGQGLQFLFEYFSETQRNKGNFPGRFSGRQFSNSRSEMNVSTLELGDSALYLCASSLDGGGWETQYFGPGTRLLVL.

V and J are TRBV6-5 and TRBJ1-2, with 8 positions matching TRBD1. J gave up 4 bases and V 6 bases, and 7 bases lay outside the gene matches. The CDR3 has 14 amino acids. Germline CDR1 reads MNHEY; CDR2 reads SVGAGI. The CDR3 protein is CASRADRGPYGYTF. The CDR3 DNA follows: TGTGCCAGCAGAGCCGACAGGGGCCCCTATGGCTACACCTTC.

This clone was seen a handful of times. This sequence joins TRBV6-6 and TRBJ2-1; tentatively, D is TRBD2 (6 bases). The CDR3 sequence is 14 residues long. Germline-derived CDR1 and CDR2 are MNHNY and SVGAGI (reference sequence). V lost 2 bases and J 6 bases, leaving 11 bases between the germline ends. The CDR3 loop reads CASSYPGTSNEQFF. In DNA form, the CDR3 reads TGTGCCAGCAGTTACCCCGGGACTTCCAATGAGCAGTTCTTC.

The V and J genes are TRBV5-1 and TRBJ1-5; 10 positions agree with TRBD1. From germline, CDR1 is SGHRS and CDR2 YFSETQ. The CDR3 has 15 amino acids. With 4 bases clipped from V and 4 bases from J, the junction kept 5 bases outside the gene matches. The CDR3 sequence: CASSTGQGDNQPQHF. The CDR3 bases are TGCGCCAGCAGCACCGGACAGGGGGATAATCAGCCCCAGCATTTT. The full variable domain, rest sourced from reference TRBV5-1 and TRBJ1-5, is KAGVTQTPRYLIKTRGQQVTLSCSPISGHRSVSWYQQTPGQGLQFLFEYFSETQRNKGNFPGRFSGRQFSNSRSEMNVSTLELGDSALYLCASSTGQGDNQPQHFGDGTRLSIL.

This chain joins TRBV28 and TRBJ2-5; D perhaps matches TRBD2 (6 bases). Germline V lookup: CDR1 MDHEN, CDR2 SYDVKM. This CDR3 comprises 13 residues. V lost 8 bases and J 3 bases, leaving 13 bases between the germline ends. The CDR3 DNA is TGTGCCAGCGGCACTAGCTGGAAAGAGACCCAGTACTTC. It translates to CASGTSWKETQYF.

The chain joins TRBV7-9 to TRBJ1-5; 8 bases map to TRBD1. The V and J ends lost 5 bases and 8 bases, in that order; junction bases with no gene match: 8. Germline V gene data show CDR1 as SEHNR and CDR2 as FQNEAQ (reference sequence). The CDR3 covers 14 residues. The CDR3 loop is CASSAGTGLEPQHF. Written as DNA, the CDR3 is TGTGCCAGCAGCGCTGGGACAGGACTTGAGCCCCAGCATTTT.

This chain joins TRBV19 and TRBJ2-3; 8 bases line up with TRBD2. Per the germline V gene, CDR1 is LNHDA and CDR2 is SQIVND (reference sequence). J lost 1 base, V lost 7 bases, and 7 bases had no gene match. The CDR3 consists of 15 residues. The CDR3 DNA is TGTGCCAGTACGAGCGGGGGACCTGGCACAGATACGCAGTATTTT. It encodes CASTSGGPGTDTQYF.

The CDR3 reads CASSKPGLNLWETQYF. CDR3 DNA sequence: TGTGCCAGTAGTAAGCCGGGACTCAACCTGTGGGAGACCCAGTACTTC. The chain has TRBV19 and TRBJ2-5; the D gene is possibly TRBD2 (6 bases). The V end lost 4 bases, the J end lost 5 bases, and 20 bases lay between the germline ends. There are 16 residues in the CDR3. CDR1 LNHDA and CDR2 SQIVND come from the germline V gene (reference sequence).

The rearrangement links TRBV19 to TRBJ1-2; D not certain. Germline V lookup: CDR1 LNHDA, CDR2 SQIVND (reference sequence). V was cut by 6 bases and J by 3 bases, with 11 bases left in between. CDR3 length: 13 residues. CDR3 residues: CASSPAKDYGYTF. The CDR3 nucleotides are TGTGCCAGTAGCCCAGCGAAGGACTATGGCTACACCTTC.

This chain uses TRBV11-3 with TRBJ2-7, with 12 bases identical to TRBD2. V shed 1 base and J 2 bases; nucleotides not matched to a gene: 0. Per germline, CDR1 SGHNT and CDR2 YENEEA. CDR3 length equals 15 residues. CDR3 DNA sequence: TGTGCCAGCAGCTTAGCTAGCGGGGGGGCCTACGAGCAGTACTTC. This codes for CASSLASGGAYEQYF.

J is TRBJ2-7 and V is TRBV27, with D possibly matching TRBD1 (6 bases). Germline CDR1 reads MNHEY; CDR2 reads SMNVEV (reference sequence). The germline V and J ends were trimmed by 10 bases and 6 bases, with 22 bases remaining between them. This CDR3 has 14 amino acids. CDR3 amino acids: CATRYRAPIGEQYF. CDR3 DNA sequence: TGTGCCACCCGATACAGGGCCCCCATAGGCGAGCAGTACTTC.

The chain combines TRBV19 with TRBJ1-2; 9 bases map to TRBD1. The CDR3 runs to 15 residues. Germline CDR1 LNHDA, CDR2 SQIVND (reference sequence). Trimming took 1 base from V and 4 from J; bases not matched to a gene: 4. The CDR3: CASSIAGQGFYGYTF. The CDR3 DNA reads as TGTGCCAGTAGTATAGCGGGACAGGGATTCTATGGCTACACCTTC.

This clone was found a few times. V is TRBV2 and J is TRBJ1-5; 9 bases are a match to TRBD1. V lost 4 bases, J lost 7 bases, and 8 bases stayed unmatched. This CDR3 has 15 amino acids. CDR1 and CDR2 (germline): SNHLY, FYNNEI. Here the CDR3 reads CASSVEQGAQQPQHF. The CDR3 nucleotides read TGTGCCAGCAGTGTCGAACAGGGGGCGCAGCAGCCCCAGCATTTT.

V gene TRBV5-1 combines with J gene TRBJ1-1; 11 bases match TRBD1. The germline V gene has CDR1 SGHRS and CDR2 YFSETQ. The CDR3 totals 15 residues. With V trimmed by 4 bases and J by 6 bases, 8 bases remained unmatched. The CDR3 spells CASSPGDRGFAEAFF. As DNA, the CDR3 is TGCGCCAGCAGCCCGGGGGACAGGGGGTTCGCTGAAGCTTTCTTT.

To note about this clone: Other DNA sequences within the sample encode an identical CDR3. The V gene is TRBV7-2, the J gene TRBJ2-3, with TRBD2 matching over 13 bases. This CDR3 has 17 amino acids. Germline-derived CDR1 and CDR2 are SGHTA and FQGNSA. Trimming cost V 3 bases and J 0 bases; bases outside gene matches: 3. The CDR3 DNA follows: TGTGCCAGCAGCTTCGGGACTAGCGGGATTAGCACAGATACGCAGTATTTT. Translation: CASSFGTSGISTDTQYF.